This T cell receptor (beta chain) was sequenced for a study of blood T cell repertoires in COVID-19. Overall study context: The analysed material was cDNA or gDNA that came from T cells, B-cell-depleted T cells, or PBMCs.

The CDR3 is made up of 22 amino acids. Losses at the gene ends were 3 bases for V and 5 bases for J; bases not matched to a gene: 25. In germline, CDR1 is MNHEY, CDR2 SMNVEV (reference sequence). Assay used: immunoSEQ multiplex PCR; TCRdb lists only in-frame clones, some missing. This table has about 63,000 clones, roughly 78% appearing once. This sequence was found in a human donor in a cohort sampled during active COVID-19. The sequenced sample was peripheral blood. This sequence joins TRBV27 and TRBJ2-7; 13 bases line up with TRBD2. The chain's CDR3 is CASSFRGGRAELAGGPQNEQYF. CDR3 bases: TGTGCCAGCAGTTTCCGGGGGGGCAGGGCCGAACTAGCGGGAGGGCCTCAAAACGAGCAGTACTTC.